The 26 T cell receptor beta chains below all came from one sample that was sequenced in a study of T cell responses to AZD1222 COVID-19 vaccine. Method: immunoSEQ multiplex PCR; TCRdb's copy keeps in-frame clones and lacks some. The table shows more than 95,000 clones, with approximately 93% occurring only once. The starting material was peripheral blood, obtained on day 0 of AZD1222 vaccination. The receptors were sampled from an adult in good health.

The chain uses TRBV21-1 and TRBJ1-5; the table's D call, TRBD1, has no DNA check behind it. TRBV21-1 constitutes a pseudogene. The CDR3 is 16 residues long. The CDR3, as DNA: TGTGCCAGCAGCAAGGGAGACAGGGGGTATACTCAGCCCCAGCATTTT. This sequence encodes CASSKGDRGYTQPQHF.

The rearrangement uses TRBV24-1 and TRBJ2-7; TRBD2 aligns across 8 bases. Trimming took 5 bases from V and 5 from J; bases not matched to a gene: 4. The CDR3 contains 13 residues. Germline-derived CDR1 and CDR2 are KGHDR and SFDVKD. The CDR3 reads CATSAAGGDEQYF. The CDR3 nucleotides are TGTGCCACCAGTGCTGCGGGAGGTGACGAGCAGTACTTC.

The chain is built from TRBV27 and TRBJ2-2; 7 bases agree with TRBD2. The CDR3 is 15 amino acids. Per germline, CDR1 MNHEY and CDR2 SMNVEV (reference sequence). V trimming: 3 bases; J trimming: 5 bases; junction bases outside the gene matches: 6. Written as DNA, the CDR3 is TGTGCCAGCAGTTTGTTAGCGGGCGGGACCGGGGAGCTGTTTTTT. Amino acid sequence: CASSLLAGGTGELFF.

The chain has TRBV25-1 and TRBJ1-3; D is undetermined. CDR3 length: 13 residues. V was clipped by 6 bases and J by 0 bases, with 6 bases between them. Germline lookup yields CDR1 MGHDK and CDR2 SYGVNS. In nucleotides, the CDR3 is TGTGCCAGCAGCAGAAGCTCTGGAAACACCATATATTTT. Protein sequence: CASSRSSGNTIYF.

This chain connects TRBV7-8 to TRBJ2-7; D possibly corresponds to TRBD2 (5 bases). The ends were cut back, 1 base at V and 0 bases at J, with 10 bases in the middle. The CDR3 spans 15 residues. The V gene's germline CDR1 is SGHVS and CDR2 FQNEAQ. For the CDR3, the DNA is TGTGCCAGCAGCTTAGTCCCGGGAAACTCCTACGAGCAGTACTTC. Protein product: CASSLVPGNSYEQYF.

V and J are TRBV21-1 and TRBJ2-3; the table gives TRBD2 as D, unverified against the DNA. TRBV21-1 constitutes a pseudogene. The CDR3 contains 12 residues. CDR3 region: CAEREGADTQYF. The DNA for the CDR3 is TGTGCCGAAAGGGAGGGGGCAGATACGCAGTATTTT.

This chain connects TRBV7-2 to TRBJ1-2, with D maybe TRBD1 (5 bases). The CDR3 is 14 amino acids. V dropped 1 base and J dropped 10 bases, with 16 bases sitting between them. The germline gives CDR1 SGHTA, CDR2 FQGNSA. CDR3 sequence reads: CASSLEGQGFVYTF. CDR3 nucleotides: TGTGCCAGCAGCTTAGAAGGTCAGGGATTCGTCTACACCTTC.

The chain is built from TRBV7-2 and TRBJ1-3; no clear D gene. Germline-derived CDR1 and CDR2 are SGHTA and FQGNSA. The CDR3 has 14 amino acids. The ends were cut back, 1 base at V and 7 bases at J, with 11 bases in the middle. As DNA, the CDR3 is TGTGCCAGCAGCTTAGATGCGGTAGGGAACACCATATATTTT. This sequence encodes CASSLDAVGNTIYF.

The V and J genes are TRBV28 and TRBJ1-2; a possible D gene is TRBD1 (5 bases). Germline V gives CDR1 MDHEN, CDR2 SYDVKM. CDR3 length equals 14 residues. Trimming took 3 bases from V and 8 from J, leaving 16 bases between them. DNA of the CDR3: TGTGCCAGCAGTTTCGGTCAGGGTCGGTGGGGCTACACCTTC. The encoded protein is CASSFGQGRWGYTF.

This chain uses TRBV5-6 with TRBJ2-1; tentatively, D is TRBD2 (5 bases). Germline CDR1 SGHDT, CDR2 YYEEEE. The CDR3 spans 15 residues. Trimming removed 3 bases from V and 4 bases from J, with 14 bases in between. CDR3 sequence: CASSSDWGMYNEQFF. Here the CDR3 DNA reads TGTGCCAGCAGCTCGGACTGGGGAATGTACAATGAGCAGTTCTTC.

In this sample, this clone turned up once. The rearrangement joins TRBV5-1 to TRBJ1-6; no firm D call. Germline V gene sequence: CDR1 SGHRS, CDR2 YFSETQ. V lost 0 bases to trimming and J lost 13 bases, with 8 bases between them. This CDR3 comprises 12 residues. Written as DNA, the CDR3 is TGCGCCAGCAGCTTGGACAGAACCCCCCTCCACTTT. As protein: CASSLDRTPLHF.

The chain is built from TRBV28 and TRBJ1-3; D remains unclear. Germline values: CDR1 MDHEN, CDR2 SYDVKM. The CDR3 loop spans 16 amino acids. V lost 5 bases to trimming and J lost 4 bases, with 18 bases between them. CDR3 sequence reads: CASSTESWGGGNTIYF. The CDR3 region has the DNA TGTGCCAGCAGTACCGAGAGTTGGGGAGGCGGAAACACCATATATTTT.

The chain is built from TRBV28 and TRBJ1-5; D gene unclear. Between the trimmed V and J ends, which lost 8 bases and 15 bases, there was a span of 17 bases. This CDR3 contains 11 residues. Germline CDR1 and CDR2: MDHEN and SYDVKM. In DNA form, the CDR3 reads TGTGCCAGCGCCGAGGCCAGGATCAGGCATTTT. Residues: CASAEARIRHF.

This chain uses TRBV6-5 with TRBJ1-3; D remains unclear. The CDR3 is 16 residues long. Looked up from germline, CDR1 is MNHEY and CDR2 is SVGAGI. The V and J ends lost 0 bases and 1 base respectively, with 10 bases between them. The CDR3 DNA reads TGTGCCAGCAGTTACTCGAGTAAGGGATCTGGAAACACCATATATTTT. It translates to CASSYSSKGSGNTIYF.

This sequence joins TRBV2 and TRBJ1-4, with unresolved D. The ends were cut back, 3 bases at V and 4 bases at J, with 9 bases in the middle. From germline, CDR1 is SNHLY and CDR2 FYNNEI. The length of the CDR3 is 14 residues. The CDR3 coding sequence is TGTGCCAGCAGTGACGGAGTGGTTAATGAAAAACTGTTTTTT. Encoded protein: CASSDGVVNEKLFF.

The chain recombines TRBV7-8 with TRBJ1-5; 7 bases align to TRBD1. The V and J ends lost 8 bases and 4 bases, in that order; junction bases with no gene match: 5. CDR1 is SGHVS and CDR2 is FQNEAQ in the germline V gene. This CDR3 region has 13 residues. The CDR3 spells CASGQARNQPQHF. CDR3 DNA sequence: TGTGCCAGCGGACAGGCCCGGAATCAGCCCCAGCATTTT. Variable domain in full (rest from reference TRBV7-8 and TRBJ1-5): GAGVSQSPRYKVAKRGQDVALRCDPISGHVSLFWYQQALGQGPEFLTYFQNEAQLDKSGLPSDRFFAERPEGSVSTLKIQRTQQEDSAVYLCASGQARNQPQHFGDGTRLSIL.

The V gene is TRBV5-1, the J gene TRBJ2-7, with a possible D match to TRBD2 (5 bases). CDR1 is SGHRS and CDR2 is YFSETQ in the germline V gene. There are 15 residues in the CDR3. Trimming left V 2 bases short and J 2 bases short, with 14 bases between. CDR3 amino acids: CASSLIGSRAYEQYF. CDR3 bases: TGCGCCAGCAGCTTAATTGGATCGAGGGCCTACGAGCAGTACTTC.

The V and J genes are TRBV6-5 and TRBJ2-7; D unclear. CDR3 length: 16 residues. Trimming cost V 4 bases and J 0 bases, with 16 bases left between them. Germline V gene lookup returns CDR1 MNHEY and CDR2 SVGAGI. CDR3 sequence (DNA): TGTGCCAGCAGTTCCGTCGGCGGCGCTCGCTCCTACGAGCAGTACTTC. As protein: CASSSVGGARSYEQYF.

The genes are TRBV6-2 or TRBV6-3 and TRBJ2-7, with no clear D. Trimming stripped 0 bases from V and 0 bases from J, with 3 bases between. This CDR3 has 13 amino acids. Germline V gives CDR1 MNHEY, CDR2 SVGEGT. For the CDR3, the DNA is TGTGCCAGCAGTTACTCGTACTCCTACGAGCAGTACTTC. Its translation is CASSYSYSYEQYF.

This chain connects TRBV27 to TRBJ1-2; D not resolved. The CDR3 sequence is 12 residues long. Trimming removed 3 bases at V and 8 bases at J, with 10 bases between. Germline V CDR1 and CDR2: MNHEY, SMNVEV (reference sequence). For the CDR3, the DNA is TGTGCCAGCAGTTTCCGGGCTTACGGCTACACCTTC. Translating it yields CASSFRAYGYTF.

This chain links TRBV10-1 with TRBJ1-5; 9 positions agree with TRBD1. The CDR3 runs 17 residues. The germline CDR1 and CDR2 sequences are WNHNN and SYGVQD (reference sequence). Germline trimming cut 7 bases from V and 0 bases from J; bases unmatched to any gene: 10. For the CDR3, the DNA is TGCGCCAGCACCCGGGACAGGGCGAGCCTTAGCAATCAGCCCCAGCATTTT. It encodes CASTRDRASLSNQPQHF.

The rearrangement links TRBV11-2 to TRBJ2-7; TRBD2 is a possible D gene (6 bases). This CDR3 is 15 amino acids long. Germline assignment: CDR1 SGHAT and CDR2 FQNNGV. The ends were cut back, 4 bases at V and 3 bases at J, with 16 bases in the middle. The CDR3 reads CASSSPRGGGYEQYF. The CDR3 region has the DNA TGTGCCAGCAGCTCCCCACGGGGAGGAGGCTACGAGCAGTACTTC.

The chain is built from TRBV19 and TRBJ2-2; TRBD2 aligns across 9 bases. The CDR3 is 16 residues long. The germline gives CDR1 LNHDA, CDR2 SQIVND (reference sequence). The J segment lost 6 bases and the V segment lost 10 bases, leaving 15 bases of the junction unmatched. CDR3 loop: CANKGWREGRAGELFF. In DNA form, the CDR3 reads TGTGCCAATAAGGGGTGGCGGGAGGGCCGCGCCGGGGAGCTGTTTTTT.

DNA for the CDR3: TGTGCCAGTCGATCGAGGCTAGCGGGAGAGGGGGAGCAGTTCTTC. Amino acid sequence: CASRSRLAGEGEQFF. The rearrangement joins TRBV19 to TRBJ2-1; 10 nucleotides line up with TRBD2. Germline V gene lookup returns CDR1 LNHDA and CDR2 SQIVND (reference sequence). This CDR3 spans 15 amino acids. With V trimmed by 8 bases and J by 10 bases, 14 bases remained unmatched.

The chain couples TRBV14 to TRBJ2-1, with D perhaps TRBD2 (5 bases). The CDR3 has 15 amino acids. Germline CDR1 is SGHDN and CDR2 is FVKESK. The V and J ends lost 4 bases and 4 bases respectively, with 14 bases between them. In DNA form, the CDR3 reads TGTGCCAGCAGCCCAACCCTCGGCGGGTACAATGAGCAGTTCTTC. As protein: CASSPTLGGYNEQFF.

CDR3 amino acids: CASSLGQGALPQHF. For the CDR3, the DNA is TGTGCCAGCAGTTTAGGACAGGGGGCTCTCCCCCAGCATTTT. The J gene is TRBJ1-5, the V gene TRBV28; TRBD1 agrees at 11 bases. Germline CDR1 reads MDHEN; CDR2 reads SYDVKM. There are 14 residues in the CDR3. V lost 2 bases and J lost 10; bases outside the gene matches: 4.